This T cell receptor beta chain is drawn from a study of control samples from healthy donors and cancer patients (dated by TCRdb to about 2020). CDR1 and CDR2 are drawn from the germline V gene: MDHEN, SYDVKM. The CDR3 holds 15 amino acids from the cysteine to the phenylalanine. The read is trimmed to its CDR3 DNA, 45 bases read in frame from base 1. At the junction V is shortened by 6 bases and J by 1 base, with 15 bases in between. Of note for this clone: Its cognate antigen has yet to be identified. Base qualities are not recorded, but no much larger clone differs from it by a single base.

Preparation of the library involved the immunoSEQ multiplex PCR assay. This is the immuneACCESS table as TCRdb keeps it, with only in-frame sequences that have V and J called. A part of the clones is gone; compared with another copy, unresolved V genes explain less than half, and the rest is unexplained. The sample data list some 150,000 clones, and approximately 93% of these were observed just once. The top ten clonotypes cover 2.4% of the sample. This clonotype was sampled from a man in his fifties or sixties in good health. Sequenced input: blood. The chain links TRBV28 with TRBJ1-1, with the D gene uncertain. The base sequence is TGTGCCAGCAGCCTCTTTTCTAGACGGAACACTGAAGCTTTCTTT. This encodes CASSLFSRRNTEAFF. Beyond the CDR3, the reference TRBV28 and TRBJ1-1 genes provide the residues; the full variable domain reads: DVKVTQSSRYLVKRTGEKVFLECVQDMDHENMFWYRQDPGLGLRLIYFSYDVKMKEKGDIPEGYSVSREKKERFSLILESASTNQTSMYLCASSLFSRRNTEAFFGQGTRLTVV.